This T cell receptor (beta chain) was recorded in a study of blood T cell repertoires in COVID-19. Overall study context: Samples taken during acute and convalescent COVID-19 were collected in the United States, Italy and Spain.

The CDR3 is 15 residues long. The trim removed 0 bases at V and 1 base at J, leaving 2 bases unmatched. The germline gives CDR1 LGHNA, CDR2 YNFKEQ. Sequencing was performed with immunoSEQ multiplex PCR; in TCRdb, only in-frame clones are kept and a portion is missing. The table lists over 200,000 clones, about 83% of them singletons. The sequenced sample consisted of peripheral blood. This TCR was sampled from a woman under 40 with COVID-19, enrolled during active disease. The chain couples TRBV4-2 to TRBJ2-7; 8 nucleotides align to TRBD1. CDR3 residues: CASSQEGTGSYEQYF. The CDR3 DNA follows: TGTGCCAGCAGCCAAGAAGGGACAGGATCCTACGAGCAGTACTTC.